Included here is one T cell receptor beta chain sequence, with context. This entry is derived from a study of shared clonotypes between healthy human individuals. In the original processing: Filtering differed because ImmunoSEQ produced junction-only sequences that carried no quality scores. Clones were sequenced by immunoSEQ multiplex PCR, and TCRdb holds only the in-frame ones, with some missing. V and J calls and clone size are copied from that table; D and trimming were computed from the DNA. The data contain 2 million or so clones, about 95% of them singletons. The CDR3 covers 14 residues. The germline CDR1 and CDR2 sequences are MNHEY and SVGAGI. Trimming at V came to 5 bases and at J to 10 bases, leaving 7 bases not matched to a gene. Terminally differentiated effector memory CD45RA+ cells were excluded from the naive CD8 cells, which were CD45RO-negative and positively selected for CCR7. Only Caucasian adults living in Nashville, Tennessee made up the donor group.

This clonotype was obtained from a man aged 18-30 years in good health. The material sequenced was naive CD8+ T cells sorted from blood. V and J are TRBV6-5 and TRBJ1-6, with 8 bases identical to TRBD1. CDR3: CASSTQGGKSPLHF. CDR3 coding DNA: TGTGCCAGCAGTACACAGGGGGGCAAATCACCCCTCCACTTT.